This T cell receptor (beta chain) was found in a study of siplizumab effects on memory and regulatory T cells. Findings of the study overall: In siplizumab cultures, the suppressive function of proliferating Tregs remained unconfirmed.

A word on this clone: Its antigen is unidentified.

Assay used: immunoSEQ multiplex PCR; TCRdb lists only in-frame clones, some missing. In the table there are more than 85,000 clones, approximately 94% of which are singletons. CDR1 SGHNT and CDR2 YENEEA come from the germline V gene. J was trimmed by 15 bases and V by 5 bases; bases with no gene match: 9. CDR3 size: 13 residues. Sample: CD4+ T cells sorted from blood. This TCR was sampled from a human donor in good health. The rearrangement joins TRBV11-3 to TRBJ2-1; 11 positions match TRBD2. The CDR3: CASSEPSGRTRFF. CDR3 DNA: TGTGCCAGCAGCGAGCCTAGCGGGAGGACTCGGTTCTTC.